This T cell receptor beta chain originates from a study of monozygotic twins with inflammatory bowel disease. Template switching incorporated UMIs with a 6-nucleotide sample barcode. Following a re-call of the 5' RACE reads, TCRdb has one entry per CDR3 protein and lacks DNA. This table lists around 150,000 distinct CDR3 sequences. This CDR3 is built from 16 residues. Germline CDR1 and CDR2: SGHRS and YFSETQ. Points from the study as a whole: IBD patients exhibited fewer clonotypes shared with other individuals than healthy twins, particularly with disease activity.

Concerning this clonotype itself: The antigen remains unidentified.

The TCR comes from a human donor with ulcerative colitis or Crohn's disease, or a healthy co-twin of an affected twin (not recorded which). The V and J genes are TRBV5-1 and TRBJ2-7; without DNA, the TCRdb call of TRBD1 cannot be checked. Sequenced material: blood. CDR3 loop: CASSLAGLPSSYEQYF.